The clone carrying this T cell receptor (beta chain) was recorded many times. The target antigen is unknown. Amplification yielded TCR beta CDR3 regions, with RNA transcripts as the source. The study used the HTBI primer set for a first-round RT-PCR of the TCR CDR3. TCRdb independently ran MiXCR on the multiplex PCR reads; one entry per CDR3 protein. The table shows roughly 700,000 distinct CDR3 sequences, with roughly 15% occurring only once. The CDR3 spans 15 residues. Per the germline V gene, CDR1 is SGHVS and CDR2 is FQNEAQ. Trimming removed 5 bases at V and 3 bases at J, with 15 bases between. Across 18 months, stable Graves' hyperthyroidism was marked by no progression to ophthalmopathy. This sample was included in a study of T cells in Graves' hyperthyroidism and ophthalmopathy. Study-wide findings and caveats: Appearing also in blood were most of the thyroid clonotypes expanded above 0.001.

V usage is TRBV7-8 and J usage is TRBJ2-3; no clear D. The source of this sequence is a woman aged 18 to 35 with Graves' hyperthyroidism. The material sequenced was blood. CDR3: CASSLTTIPTDTQYF. Here the CDR3 DNA reads TGTGCCAGCAGCCTTACGACGATCCCGACAGATACGCAGTATTTT.